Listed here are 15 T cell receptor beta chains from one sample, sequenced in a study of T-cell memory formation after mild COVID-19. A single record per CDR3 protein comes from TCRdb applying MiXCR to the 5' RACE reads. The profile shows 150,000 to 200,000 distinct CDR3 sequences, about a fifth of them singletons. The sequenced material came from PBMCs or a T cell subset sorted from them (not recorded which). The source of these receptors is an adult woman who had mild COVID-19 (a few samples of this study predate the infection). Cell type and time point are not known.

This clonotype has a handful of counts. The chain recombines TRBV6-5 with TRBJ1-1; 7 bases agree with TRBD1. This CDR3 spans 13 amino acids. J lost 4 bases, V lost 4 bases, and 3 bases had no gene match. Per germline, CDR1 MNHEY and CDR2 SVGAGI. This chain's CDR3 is CASSSTGVTEAFF. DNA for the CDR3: TGTGCCAGCAGTTCTACAGGGGTCACTGAAGCTTTCTTT.

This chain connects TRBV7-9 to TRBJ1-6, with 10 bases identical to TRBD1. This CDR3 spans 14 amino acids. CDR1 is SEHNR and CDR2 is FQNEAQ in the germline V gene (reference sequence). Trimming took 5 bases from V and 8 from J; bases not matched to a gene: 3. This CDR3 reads CASSPGQGDSPLHF. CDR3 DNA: TGTGCCAGCAGCCCCGGACAGGGGGATTCACCCCTCCACTTT.

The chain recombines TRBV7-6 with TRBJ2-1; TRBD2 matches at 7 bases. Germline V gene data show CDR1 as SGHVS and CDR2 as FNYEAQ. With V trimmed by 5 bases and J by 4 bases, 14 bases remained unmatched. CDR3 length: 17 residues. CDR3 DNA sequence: TGTGCCAGCAGCCGGGAGCAGGGCGGGAGCCTTTACAATGAGCAGTTCTTC. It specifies CASSREQGGSLYNEQFF.

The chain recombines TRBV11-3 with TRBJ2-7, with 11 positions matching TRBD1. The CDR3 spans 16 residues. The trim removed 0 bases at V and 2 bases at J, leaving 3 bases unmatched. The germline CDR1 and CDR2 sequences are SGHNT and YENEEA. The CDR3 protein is CASSLEGQGATYEQYF. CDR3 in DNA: TGTGCCAGCAGCTTAGAAGGACAGGGGGCCACCTACGAGCAGTACTTC.

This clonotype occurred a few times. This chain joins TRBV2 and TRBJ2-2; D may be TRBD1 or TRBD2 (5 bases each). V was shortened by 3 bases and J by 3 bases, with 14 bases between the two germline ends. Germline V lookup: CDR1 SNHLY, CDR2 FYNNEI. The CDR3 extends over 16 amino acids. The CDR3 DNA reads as TGTGCCAGCAGTGATTTCGGGGACGAGGACACCGGGGAGCTGTTTTTT. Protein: CASSDFGDEDTGELFF.

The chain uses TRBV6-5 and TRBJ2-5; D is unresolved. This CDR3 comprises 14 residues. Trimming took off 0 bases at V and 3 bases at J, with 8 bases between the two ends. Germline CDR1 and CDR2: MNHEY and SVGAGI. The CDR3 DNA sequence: TGTGCCAGCAGTTACTCCCCCTTAAAAGAGACCCAGTACTTC. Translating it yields CASSYSPLKETQYF.

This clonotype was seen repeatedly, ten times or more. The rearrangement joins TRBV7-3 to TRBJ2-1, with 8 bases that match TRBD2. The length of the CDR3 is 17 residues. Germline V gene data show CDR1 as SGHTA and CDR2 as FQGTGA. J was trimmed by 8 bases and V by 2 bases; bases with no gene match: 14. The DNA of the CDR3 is TGTGCCAGCAGCTTATCCTCAGGACTAGCACACGGCGATGAGCAGTTCTTC. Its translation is CASSLSSGLAHGDEQFF.

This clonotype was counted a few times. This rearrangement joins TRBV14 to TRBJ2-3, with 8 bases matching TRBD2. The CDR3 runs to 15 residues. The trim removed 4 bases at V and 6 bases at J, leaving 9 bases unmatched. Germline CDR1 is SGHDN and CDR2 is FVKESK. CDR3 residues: CASSLAGLARDTQYF. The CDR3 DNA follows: TGTGCCAGCAGCCTAGCAGGACTAGCACGTGATACGCAGTATTTT.

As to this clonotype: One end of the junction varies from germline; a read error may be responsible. The CDR3 region has the DNA TGTGACAGCACCACCGGACTAGCGGGAGGTACCTCCTACAATGAGCAGTTCTTC. The encoded protein is CDSTTGLAGGTSYNEQFF. The chain employs TRBV12-3 or TRBV12-4 and TRBJ2-1; 14 nucleotides match TRBD2. CDR3 length: 18 residues.

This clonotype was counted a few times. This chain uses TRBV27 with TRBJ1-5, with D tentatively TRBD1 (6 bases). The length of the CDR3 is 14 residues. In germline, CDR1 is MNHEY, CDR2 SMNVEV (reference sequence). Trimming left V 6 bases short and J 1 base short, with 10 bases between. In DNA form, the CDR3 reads TGTGCCAGCAGGACAGGTTTGAGCAATCAGCCCCAGCATTTT. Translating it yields CASRTGLSNQPQHF.

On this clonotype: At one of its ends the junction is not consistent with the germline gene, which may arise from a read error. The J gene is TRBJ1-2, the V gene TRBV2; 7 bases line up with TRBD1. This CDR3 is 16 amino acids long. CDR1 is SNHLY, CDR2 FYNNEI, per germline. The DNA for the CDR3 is TGTGCCAGCAGGGCTTTGACAGGGATCAGTAACAATGGCTACACCTTC. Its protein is CASRALTGISNNGYTF.

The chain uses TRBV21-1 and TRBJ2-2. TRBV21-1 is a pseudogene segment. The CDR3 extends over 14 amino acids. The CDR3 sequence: CASDRPPNTGELFF. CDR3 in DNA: TGTGCCAGCGACCGACCGCCGAACACCGGGGAGCTGTTTTTT.

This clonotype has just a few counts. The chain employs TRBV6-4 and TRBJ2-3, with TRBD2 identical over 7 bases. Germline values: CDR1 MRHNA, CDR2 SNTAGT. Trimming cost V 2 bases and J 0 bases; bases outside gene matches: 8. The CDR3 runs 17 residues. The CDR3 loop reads CASSDGSGGSSTDTQYF. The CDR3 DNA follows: TGTGCCAGCAGTGACGGTTCGGGAGGATCTAGCACAGATACGCAGTATTTT.

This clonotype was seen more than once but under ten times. CDR3 sequence (DNA): TGTGCCAGCAGCTTATGGCGGGACAGCTCCTACAATGAGCAGTTCTTC. Residues: CASSLWRDSSYNEQFF. This rearrangement joins TRBV11-1 to TRBJ2-1; D might be TRBD1 (7 bases). The CDR3 runs to 16 residues. Germline V gene sequence: CDR1 SGHAT, CDR2 FQDESV (reference sequence). V was cut by 2 bases and J by 0 bases, with 11 bases left in between.

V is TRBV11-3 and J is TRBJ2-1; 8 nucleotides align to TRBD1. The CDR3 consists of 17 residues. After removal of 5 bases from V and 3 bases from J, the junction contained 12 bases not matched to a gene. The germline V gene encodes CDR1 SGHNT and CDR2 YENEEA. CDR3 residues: CASSTKSGTGRYNEQFF. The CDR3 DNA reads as TGTGCCAGCAGCACGAAATCCGGGACAGGCCGCTACAATGAGCAGTTCTTC.